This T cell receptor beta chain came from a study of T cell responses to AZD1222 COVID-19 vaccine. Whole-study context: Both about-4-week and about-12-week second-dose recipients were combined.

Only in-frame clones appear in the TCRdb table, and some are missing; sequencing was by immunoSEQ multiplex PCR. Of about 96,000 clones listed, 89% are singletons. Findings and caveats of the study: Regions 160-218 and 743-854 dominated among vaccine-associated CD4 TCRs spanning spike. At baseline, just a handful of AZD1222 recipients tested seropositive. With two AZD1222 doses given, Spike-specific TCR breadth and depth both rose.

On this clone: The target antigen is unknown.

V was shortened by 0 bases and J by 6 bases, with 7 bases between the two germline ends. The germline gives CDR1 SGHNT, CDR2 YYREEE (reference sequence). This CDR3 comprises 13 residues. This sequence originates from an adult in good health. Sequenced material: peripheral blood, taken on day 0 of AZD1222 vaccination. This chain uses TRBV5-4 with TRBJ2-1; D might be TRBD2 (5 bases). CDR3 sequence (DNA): TGTGCCAGCAGCTTGGGGACTTCCAATGAGCAGTTCTTC. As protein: CASSLGTSNEQFF.